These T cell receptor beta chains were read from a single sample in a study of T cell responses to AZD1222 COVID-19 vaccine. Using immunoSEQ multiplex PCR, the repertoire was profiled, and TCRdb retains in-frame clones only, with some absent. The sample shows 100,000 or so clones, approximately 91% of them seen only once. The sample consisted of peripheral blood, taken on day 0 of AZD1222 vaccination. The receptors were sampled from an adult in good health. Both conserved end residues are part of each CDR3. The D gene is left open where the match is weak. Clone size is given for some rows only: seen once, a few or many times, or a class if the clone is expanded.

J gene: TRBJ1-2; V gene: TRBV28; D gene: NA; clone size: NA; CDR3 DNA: TGTGCCAGCAGCTCCTCGGACACCCTCTATGGCTACACCTTC; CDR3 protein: CASSSSDTLYGYTF
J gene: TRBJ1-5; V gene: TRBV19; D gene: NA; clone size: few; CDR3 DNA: TGTGCCAGTAGTATAATGGTCACAGGTAATCAGCCCCAGCATTTT; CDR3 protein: CASSIMVTGNQPQHF
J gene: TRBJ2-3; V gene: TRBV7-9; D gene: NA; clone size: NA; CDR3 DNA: TGTGCCAGCAGCTTATCGCAGAGCACAGATACGCAGTATTTT; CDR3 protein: CASSLSQSTDTQYF
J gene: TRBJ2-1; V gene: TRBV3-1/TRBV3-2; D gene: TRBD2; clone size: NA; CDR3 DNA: TGTGCCAGCAGTCCAGGGGTAACCTTAGCGGGGGGACATTACAATGAGCAGTTCTTC; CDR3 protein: CASSPGVTLAGGHYNEQFF
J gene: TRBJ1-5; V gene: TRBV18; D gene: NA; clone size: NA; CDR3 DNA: TGTGCCAGCTCCAAGGGCATTGGTGGGGATCAGCCCCAGCATTTT; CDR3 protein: CASSKGIGGDQPQHF
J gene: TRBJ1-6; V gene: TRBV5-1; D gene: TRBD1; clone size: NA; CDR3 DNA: TGCGCCAGCAGCCTGGGATGGACAGGGGGCGGTTCACCCCTCCACTTT; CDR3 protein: CASSLGWTGGGSPLHF
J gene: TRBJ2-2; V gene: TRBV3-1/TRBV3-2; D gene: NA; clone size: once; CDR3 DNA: TGTGCCAGCAGCCAAGTTAGTAGAGGAGGCGGGGAGCTGTTTTTT; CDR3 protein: CASSQVSRGGGELFF
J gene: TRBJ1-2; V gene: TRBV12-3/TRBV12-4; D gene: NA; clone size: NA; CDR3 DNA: TGTGCCAGCACTCCTGGCGGGGGAGATGGCTACACCTTC; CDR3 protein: CASTPGGGDGYTF
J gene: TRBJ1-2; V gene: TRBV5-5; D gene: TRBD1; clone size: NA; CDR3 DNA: TGTGCCAGCAGCTTACAGGGGGACTATGGCTACACCTTC; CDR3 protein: CASSLQGDYGYTF
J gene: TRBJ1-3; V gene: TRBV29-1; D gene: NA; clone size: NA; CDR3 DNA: TGCAGCGTTGTGGGGGTCGGAAACACCATATATTTT; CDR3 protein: CSVVGVGNTIYF
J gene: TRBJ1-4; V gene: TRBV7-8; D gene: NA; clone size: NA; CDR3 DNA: TGTGCCAGCAGCTCCTACAGTCTCCCTAATGAAAAACTGTTTTTT; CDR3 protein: CASSSYSLPNEKLFF
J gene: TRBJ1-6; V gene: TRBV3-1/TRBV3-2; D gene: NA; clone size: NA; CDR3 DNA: TGTGCCAGCAGACTCGGGGTGAGCAGTTCACCCCTCCACTTT; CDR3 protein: CASRLGVSSSPLHF
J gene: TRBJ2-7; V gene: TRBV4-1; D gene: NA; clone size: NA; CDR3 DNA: TGCGCCAGCAGCCAAGAAGGGACGATAATGGGGGAGCAGTACTTC; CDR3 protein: CASSQEGTIMGEQYF
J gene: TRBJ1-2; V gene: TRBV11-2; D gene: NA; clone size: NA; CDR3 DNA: TGTGCCAGCAGCTTAACAGTTAACTATGGCTACACCTTC; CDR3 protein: CASSLTVNYGYTF
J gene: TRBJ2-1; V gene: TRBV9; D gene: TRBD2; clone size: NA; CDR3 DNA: TGTGCCAGCAGTCAAGGACTAGCGGAACACAATGAGCAGTTCTTC; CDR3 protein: CASSQGLAEHNEQFF
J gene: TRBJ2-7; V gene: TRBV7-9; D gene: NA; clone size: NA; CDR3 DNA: TGTGCCAGCAGCTTAGGTACCCAGGGGAGCGAGCAGTACTTC; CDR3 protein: CASSLGTQGSEQYF
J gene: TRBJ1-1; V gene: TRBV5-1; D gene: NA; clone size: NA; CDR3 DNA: TGCGCCAGCAGCCCCACAGGGAACACTGAAGCTTTCTTT; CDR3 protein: CASSPTGNTEAFF
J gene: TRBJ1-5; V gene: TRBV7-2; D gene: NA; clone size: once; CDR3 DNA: TGTGCCAGCAGCTTAGTGATTACTCGCGATAGCAATCAGCCCCAGCATTTT; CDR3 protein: CASSLVITRDSNQPQHF
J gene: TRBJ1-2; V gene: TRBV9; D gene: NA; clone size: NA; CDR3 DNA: TGTGCCAGCAGCGTAGGTGGGGTGGACAATGGCTACACCTTC; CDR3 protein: CASSVGGVDNGYTF
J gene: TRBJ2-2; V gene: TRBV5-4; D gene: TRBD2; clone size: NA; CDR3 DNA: TGTGCCAGCAGCTTGGGAAGCGGGGGGGCCCAGGACGGGGAGCTGTTTTTT; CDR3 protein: CASSLGSGGAQDGELFF
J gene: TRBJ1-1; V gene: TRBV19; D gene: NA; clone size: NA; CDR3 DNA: TGTGCCAGTAGTACAGGGATGAACACTGAAGCTTTCTTT; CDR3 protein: CASSTGMNTEAFF
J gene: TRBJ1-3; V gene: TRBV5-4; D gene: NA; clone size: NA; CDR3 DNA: TGTGCCAGCAGCTTGGGTACAGGGAGATCCTCTGGAAACACCATATATTTT; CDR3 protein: CASSLGTGRSSGNTIYF
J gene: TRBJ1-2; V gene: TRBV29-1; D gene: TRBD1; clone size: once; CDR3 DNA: TGCAGCGTTGTGGGCCAGGGGGCTGTGGGCTACACCTTC; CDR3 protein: CSVVGQGAVGYTF
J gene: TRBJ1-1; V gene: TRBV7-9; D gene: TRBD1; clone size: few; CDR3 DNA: TGTGCCAGCAGCTTAGTAACAGGGGTCAACACTGAAGCTTTCTTT; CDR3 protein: CASSLVTGVNTEAFF
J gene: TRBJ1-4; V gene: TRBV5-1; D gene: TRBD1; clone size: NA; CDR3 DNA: TGCGCCAGCAGCTCGGGACAGACCAATGAAAAACTGTTTTTT; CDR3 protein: CASSSGQTNEKLFF
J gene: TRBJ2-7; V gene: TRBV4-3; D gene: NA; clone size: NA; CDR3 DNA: TGCGCCAGCAGCCAATATATTTCGCACGAGCAGTACTTC; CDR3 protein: CASSQYISHEQYF
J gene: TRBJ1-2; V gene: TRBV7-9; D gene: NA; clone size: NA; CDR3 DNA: TGTGCCAGCAGCCGAGACACGGACTATGGCTACACCTTC; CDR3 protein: CASSRDTDYGYTF
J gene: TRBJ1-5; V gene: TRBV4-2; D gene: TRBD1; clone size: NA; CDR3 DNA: TGTGCCAGCAGTCGAACACAGGGGGACGGACAGCCCCAGCATTTT; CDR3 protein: CASSRTQGDGQPQHF
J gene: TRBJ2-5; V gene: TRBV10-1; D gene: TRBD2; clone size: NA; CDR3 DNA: TGCGCCAGCAGTGAGTCGGGACTAGCGGGGGGAAGTCAAGAGACCCAGTACTTC; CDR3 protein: CASSESGLAGGSQETQYF
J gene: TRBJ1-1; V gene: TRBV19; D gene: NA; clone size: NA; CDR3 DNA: TGTGCCATTGGGGCGACGGGACGGACTGAAGCTTTCTTT; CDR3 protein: CAIGATGRTEAFF
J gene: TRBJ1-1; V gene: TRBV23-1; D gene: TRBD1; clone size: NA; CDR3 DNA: TGCGCCAGGGACCGCGGCCCCGAAACAGGGGGCGCGAGGTTGAACACTGAAGCTTTCTTT; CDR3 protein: CARDRGPETGGARLNTEAFF
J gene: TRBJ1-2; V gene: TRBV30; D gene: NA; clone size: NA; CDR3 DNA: TGTGCCTGGAGTCCGCATCTCTATGGCTACACCTTC; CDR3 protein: CAWSPHLYGYTF
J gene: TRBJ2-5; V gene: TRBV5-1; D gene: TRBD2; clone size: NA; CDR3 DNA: TGCGCCAGCAGCTGGGGACTAGCGGGGGAGCAAGAGACCCAGTACTTC; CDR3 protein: CASSWGLAGEQETQYF
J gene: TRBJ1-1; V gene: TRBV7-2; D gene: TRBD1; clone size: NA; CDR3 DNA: TGTGCCAGCAGCCGGGACAGGGGGCTTTCTGAAGCTTTCTTT; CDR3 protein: CASSRDRGLSEAFF
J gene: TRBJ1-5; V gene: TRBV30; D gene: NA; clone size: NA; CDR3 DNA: TGTGCCTGGAGTGTGACGGGGGGCAATCAGCCCCAGCATTTT; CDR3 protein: CAWSVTGGNQPQHF
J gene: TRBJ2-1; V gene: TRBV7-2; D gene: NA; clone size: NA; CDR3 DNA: TGTGCCAGCAGCTTACGCTTCGATGGGGGGGCTTCCTACAATGAGCAGTTCTTC; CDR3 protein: CASSLRFDGGASYNEQFF
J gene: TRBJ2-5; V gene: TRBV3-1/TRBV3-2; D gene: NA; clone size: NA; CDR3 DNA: TGTGCCAGCAGCCAAGATGGGGTCACAAAGACCCAGTACTTC; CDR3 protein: CASSQDGVTKTQYF
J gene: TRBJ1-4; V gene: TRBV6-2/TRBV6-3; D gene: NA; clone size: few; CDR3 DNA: TGTGCCAGCAGTTACCTGAGACCCACTAATGAAAAACTGTTTTTT; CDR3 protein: CASSYLRPTNEKLFF
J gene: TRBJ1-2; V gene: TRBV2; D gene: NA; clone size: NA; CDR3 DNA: TGTGCCAGCAGTGTAAGTCAGAGCTATGGCTACACCTTC; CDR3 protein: CASSVSQSYGYTF
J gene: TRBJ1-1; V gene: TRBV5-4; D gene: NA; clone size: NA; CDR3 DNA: TGTGCCAGCAGTTCTGGGTCGATTATCACTGAAGCTTTCTTT; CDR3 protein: CASSSGSIITEAFF